Given below is one T cell receptor (beta chain) in context. Its antigen is still unknown. V was pared by 4 bases and J by 2 bases, with 4 bases of the junction left unmatched. Germline CDR1 reads SGHVS; CDR2 reads FQNEAQ. The CDR3 has 14 amino acids. This sample was included in a study of cytomegalovirus exposure and HLA in healthy donors. Overall study context: Across 300 to 400 genotyped donors, 81% landed in the Caucasian-associated ancestry cluster. Study conclusions and caveats: Some V segments could not be told apart, so they were left out, TRBV6-2 and TRBV6-3 among them.

The PCR contained 60 Vbeta and 13 Jbeta primers. Profiled with immunoSEQ multiplex PCR; TCRdb holds only in-frame clones, not every one. In total, the table holds under 150,000 clones. The TCR comes from a man aged 35 to 55 in good health and CMV-seronegative. The sequencing sample was made of PBMCs. The chain combines TRBV7-8 with TRBJ2-7, with 8 nucleotides matching TRBD1. This CDR3 reads CASSSSTGAYEQYF. The CDR3 DNA reads as TGTGCCAGCAGCTCCTCGACAGGGGCCTACGAGCAGTACTTC.